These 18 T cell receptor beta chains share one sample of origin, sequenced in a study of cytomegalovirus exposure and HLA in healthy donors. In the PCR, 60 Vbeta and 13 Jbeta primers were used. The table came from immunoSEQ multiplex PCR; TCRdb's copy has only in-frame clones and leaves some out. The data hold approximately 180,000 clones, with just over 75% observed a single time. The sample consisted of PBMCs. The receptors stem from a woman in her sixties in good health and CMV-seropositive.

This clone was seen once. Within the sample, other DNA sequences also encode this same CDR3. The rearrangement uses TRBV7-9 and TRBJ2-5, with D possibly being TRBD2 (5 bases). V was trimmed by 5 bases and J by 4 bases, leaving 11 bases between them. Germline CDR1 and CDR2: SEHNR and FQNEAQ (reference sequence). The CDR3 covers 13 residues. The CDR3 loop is CASSLTGIETQYF. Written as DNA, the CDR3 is TGTGCCAGCAGCCTGACGGGGATAGAGACCCAGTACTTC.

CDR3 DNA: TGTGCCTGGGCTCGGGACAGGGGGAGCAATCAGCCCCAGCATTTT. Its translation is CAWARDRGSNQPQHF. The V and J genes are TRBV30 and TRBJ1-5, with 11 bases matching TRBD1. J lost 1 base, V lost 5 bases, and 4 bases had no gene match. Germline lookup yields CDR1 GTSNPN and CDR2 SVGIG (reference sequence). This CDR3 has 15 residues.

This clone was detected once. The CDR3 DNA is TGTGCCAGCAGCCCTCAGGGCAATCAGCCCCAGCATTTT. Translating gives CASSPQGNQPQHF. The V and J genes are TRBV7-3 and TRBJ1-5; D remains unclear. Germline values: CDR1 SGHTA, CDR2 FQGTGA. The V end lost 5 bases, the J end lost 2 bases, and 7 bases lay between the germline ends. This CDR3 comprises 13 residues.

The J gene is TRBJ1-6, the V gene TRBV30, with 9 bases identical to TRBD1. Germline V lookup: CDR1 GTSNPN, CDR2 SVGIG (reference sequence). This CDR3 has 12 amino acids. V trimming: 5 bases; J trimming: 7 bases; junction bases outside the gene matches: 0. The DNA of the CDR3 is TGTGCCTGGGGACAGGGGAATTCACCCCTCCACTTT. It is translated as CAWGQGNSPLHF.

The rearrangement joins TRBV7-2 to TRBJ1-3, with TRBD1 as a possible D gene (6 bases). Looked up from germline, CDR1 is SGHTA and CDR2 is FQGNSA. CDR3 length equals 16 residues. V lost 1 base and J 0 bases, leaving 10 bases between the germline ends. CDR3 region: CASSLEGTISGNTIYF. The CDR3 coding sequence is TGTGCCAGCAGCTTAGAAGGGACAATCTCTGGAAACACCATATATTTT.

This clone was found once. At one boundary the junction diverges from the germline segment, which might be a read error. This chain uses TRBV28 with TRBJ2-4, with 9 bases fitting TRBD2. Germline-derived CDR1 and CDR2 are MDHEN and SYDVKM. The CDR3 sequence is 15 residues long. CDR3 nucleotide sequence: TGTGCCAGTTTGGGTAGCGGGAGAGGCCGGAACAGTCAGTACTTC. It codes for CASLGSGRGRNSQYF.

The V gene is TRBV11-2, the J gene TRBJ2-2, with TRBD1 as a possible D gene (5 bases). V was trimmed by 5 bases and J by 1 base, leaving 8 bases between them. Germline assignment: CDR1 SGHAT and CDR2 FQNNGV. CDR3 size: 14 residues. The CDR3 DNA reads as TGTGCCAGCAGCAAAGGACAGAACACCGGGGAGCTGTTTTTT. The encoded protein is CASSKGQNTGELFF.

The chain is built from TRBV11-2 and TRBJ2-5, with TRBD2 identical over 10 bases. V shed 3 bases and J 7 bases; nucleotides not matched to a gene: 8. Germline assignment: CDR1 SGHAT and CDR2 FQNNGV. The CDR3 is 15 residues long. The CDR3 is CASSFSGGTLGTQYF. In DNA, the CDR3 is TGTGCCAGCAGCTTTAGCGGGGGGACCTTGGGGACCCAGTACTTC.

The CDR3 here is CASSFWTSGPSYEQYF. The CDR3 DNA reads as TGTGCCAGCAGCTTCTGGACTAGCGGGCCTTCCTACGAGCAGTACTTC. The chain links TRBV7-8 to TRBJ2-7; 11 bases align to TRBD2. Germline trimming cut 3 bases from V and 1 base from J; bases unmatched to any gene: 5. The CDR3 totals 16 residues. Germline CDR1 reads SGHVS; CDR2 reads FQNEAQ.

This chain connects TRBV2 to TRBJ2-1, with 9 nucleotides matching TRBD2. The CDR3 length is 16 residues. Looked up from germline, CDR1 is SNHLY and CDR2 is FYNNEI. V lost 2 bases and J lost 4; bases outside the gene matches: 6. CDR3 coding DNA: TGTGCCAGCAGTGAATTTTTGACTAGCGGTTACAATGAGCAGTTCTTC. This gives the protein CASSEFLTSGYNEQFF. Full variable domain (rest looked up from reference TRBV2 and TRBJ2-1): EPEVTQTPSHQVTQMGQEVILRCVPISNHLYFYWYRQILGQKVEFLVSFYNNEISEKSEIFDDQFSVERPDGSNFTLKIRSTKLEDSAMYFCASSEFLTSGYNEQFFGPGTRLTVL.

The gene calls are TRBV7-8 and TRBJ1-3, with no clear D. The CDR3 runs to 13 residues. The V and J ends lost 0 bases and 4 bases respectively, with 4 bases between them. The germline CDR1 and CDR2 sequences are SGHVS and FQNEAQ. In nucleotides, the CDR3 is TGTGCCAGCAGCTTAGCCCCGGGAAACACCATATATTTT. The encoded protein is CASSLAPGNTIYF. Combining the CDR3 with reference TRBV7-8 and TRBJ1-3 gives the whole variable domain GAGVSQSPRYKVAKRGQDVALRCDPISGHVSLFWYQQALGQGPEFLTYFQNEAQLDKSGLPSDRFFAERPEGSVSTLKIQRTQQEDSAVYLCASSLAPGNTIYFGEGSWLTVV.

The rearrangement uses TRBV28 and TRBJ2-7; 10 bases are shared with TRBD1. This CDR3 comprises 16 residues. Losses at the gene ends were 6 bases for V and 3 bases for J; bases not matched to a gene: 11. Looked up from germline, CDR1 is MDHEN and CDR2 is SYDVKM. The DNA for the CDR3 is TGTGCCAGCAGAGAGACAGGGGGCGACCCCTTCTACGAGCAGTACTTC. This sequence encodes CASRETGGDPFYEQYF.

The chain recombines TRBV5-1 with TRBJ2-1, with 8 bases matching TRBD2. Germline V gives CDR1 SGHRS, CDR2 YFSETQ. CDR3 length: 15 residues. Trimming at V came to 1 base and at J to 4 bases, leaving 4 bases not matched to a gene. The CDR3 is CASSLRRGGYNEQFF. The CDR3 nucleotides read TGCGCCAGCAGCTTGCGACGGGGGGGGTACAATGAGCAGTTCTTC.

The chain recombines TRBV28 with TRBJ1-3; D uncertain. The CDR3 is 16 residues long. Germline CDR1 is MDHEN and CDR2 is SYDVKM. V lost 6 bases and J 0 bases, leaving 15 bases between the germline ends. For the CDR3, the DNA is TGTGCCAGCAGCCCCCCCGGGGTCAGCTCTGGAAACACCATATATTTT. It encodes CASSPPGVSSGNTIYF.

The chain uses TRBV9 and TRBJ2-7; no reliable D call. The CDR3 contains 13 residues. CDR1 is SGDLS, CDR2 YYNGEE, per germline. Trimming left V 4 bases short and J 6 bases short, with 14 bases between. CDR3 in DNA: TGTGCCAGCAGCCTTTCAACAGCCGGCGAGCAGTACTTC. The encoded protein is CASSLSTAGEQYF.

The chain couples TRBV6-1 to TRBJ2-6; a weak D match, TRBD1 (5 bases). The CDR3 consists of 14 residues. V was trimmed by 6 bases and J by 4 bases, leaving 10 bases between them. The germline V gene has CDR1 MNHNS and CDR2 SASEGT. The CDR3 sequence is CASRGDAGANVLTF. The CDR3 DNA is TGTGCCAGCAGAGGGGATGCAGGGGCCAACGTCCTGACTTTC.

CDR3 sequence: CASSLAPGQGTSGDYEQYF. DNA for the CDR3: TGTGCCAGCAGCTTAGCGCCAGGACAAGGGACTAGCGGGGACTACGAGCAGTACTTC. This rearrangement joins TRBV7-9 to TRBJ2-7; TRBD2 aligns across 13 bases. The CDR3 runs to 19 residues. J gave up 3 bases and V 0 bases, and 11 bases lay outside the gene matches. Germline V gene lookup returns CDR1 SEHNR and CDR2 FQNEAQ (reference sequence).

CDR3 residues: CASSVTGGGRGTQYF. The CDR3 DNA follows: TGTGCCAGCAGCGTAACAGGCGGGGGCCGGGGGACCCAGTACTTC. V and J are TRBV9 and TRBJ2-5; the D gene is possibly TRBD2 (7 bases). V lost 1 base and J 7 bases, leaving 17 bases between the germline ends. This CDR3 has 15 residues. Per the germline V gene, CDR1 is SGDLS and CDR2 is YYNGEE.